These 31 T cell receptor beta chains originate from one sample sequenced in a study of blood T cells in healthy people across ages. Through a sample-barcoded 5' primer and a J-beta primer mix, a second PCR was run for roughly 6 to 11 cycles. TCRdb reanalysed the 5' RACE reads using MiXCR and keeps one entry per CDR3 protein. The table has about 1.4 million distinct CDR3 sequences, 45% to 70% seen once. Sequencing was performed on blood. Every receptor here comes from a young man in good health.

The V gene is TRBV10-3, the J gene TRBJ2-7; 7 nucleotides line up with TRBD2. Matching the DNA end better, TRBJ2-5 makes the J call doubtful. CDR1 and CDR2 from the germline V gene are ENHRY and SYGVKD. This CDR3 is built from 16 residues. CDR3 DNA: TGTGCCATCAGTGATTGGAGACGAGCGGGGATGGAGACCCAGTACTTC. As protein: CAISDWRRAGMETQYF.

J is TRBJ1-1 and V is TRBV7-6; 11 positions agree with TRBD1. V dropped 0 bases and J dropped 0; count of bases not matched to a gene: 3. The CDR3 contains 17 residues. Germline V gives CDR1 SGHVS, CDR2 FNYEAQ. The CDR3 DNA sequence: TGTGCCAGCAGCTTAGCAGGGACAGGGGGTATGAACACTGAAGCTTTCTTT. This encodes CASSLAGTGGMNTEAFF.

The V gene is TRBV30, the J gene TRBJ2-5; D is perhaps TRBD2 (6 bases). Matching the DNA end better, TRBJ2-7 makes the J call doubtful. Germline CDR1 is GTSNPN and CDR2 is SVGIG (reference sequence). CDR3 length: 14 residues. CDR3 DNA sequence: TGTGCCTGGAGTGTCGGGACTCAGACCTACGAGCAGTACTTC. Its protein is CAWSVGTQTYEQYF.

The genes are TRBV6-2 or TRBV6-3 and TRBJ2-7; D is ambiguous. The germline V and J ends were trimmed by 6 bases and 3 bases, with 18 bases remaining between them. The CDR3 runs 15 residues. Germline lookup yields CDR1 MNHEY and CDR2 SVGEGT. The DNA for the CDR3 is TGTGCCAGCAGCCGCACTACGGTGGGCAACTACGAGCAGTACTTC. Encoded protein: CASSRTTVGNYEQYF.

J is TRBJ2-3 and V is TRBV20-1, with D perhaps TRBD1 or TRBD2 (6 bases each). Deletions cut 1 base from V and 2 bases from J, with 16 bases between. The CDR3 totals 16 residues. In germline, CDR1 is DFQATT, CDR2 SNEGSKA (reference sequence). CDR3 loop: CSARGFRGANTDTQYF. The CDR3 coding sequence is TGCAGTGCTAGAGGGTTTAGGGGGGCTAACACAGATACGCAGTATTTT.

This rearrangement joins TRBV28 to TRBJ2-7; tentatively, D is TRBD2 (5 bases). CDR3 length: 15 residues. In germline, CDR1 is MDHEN, CDR2 SYDVKM. Trimming left V 5 bases short and J 3 bases short, with 17 bases between. The CDR3 DNA follows: TGTGCCAGCAGTCCAGACTCAACCGGGGTCTACGAGCAGTACTTC. Its protein is CASSPDSTGVYEQYF.

The J gene is TRBJ1-4, the V gene TRBV27; 7 bases match TRBD1. This CDR3 is 16 amino acids long. Germline V gives CDR1 MNHEY, CDR2 SMNVEV (reference sequence). The J segment lost 7 bases and the V segment lost 3 bases, leaving 11 bases of the junction unmatched. In nucleotides, the CDR3 is TGTGCCAGCAGTTTTTCCCGAACAGGGGAGGTTGAAAAACTGTTTTTT. Translation gives CASSFSRTGEVEKLFF.

The chain links TRBV4-3 to TRBJ2-1, with 13 bases aligning to TRBD2. This CDR3 spans 15 amino acids. Looked up from germline, CDR1 is LGHNA and CDR2 is YSLEER. V was clipped by 2 bases and J by 10 bases; unmatched bases: 5. The CDR3 sequence: CASSQTSGGAEEQFF. CDR3 nucleotides: TGCGCCAGCAGCCAAACTAGCGGGGGGGCAGAAGAGCAGTTCTTC.

The J gene is TRBJ2-3, the V gene TRBV5-4, with 10 bases that match TRBD2. The CDR3 has 15 amino acids. J lost 0 bases, V lost 9 bases, and 7 bases had no gene match. Germline CDR1 and CDR2: SGHNT and YYREEE (reference sequence). CDR3 region: CAISSGGGSTDTQYF. Written as DNA, the CDR3 is TGTGCCATCTCAAGCGGGGGGGGCAGCACAGATACGCAGTATTTT.

The chain is built from TRBV12-3 or TRBV12-4 and TRBJ2-5; D not resolved. With the DNA end fitting TRBJ2-7 better, the J assignment may be wrong. The CDR3 covers 13 residues. Here the CDR3 reads CASSTDSSSEQYF. DNA for the CDR3: TGTGCCAGCAGTACCGATAGTTCTTCCGAGCAGTACTTC.

The rearrangement uses TRBV7-9 and TRBJ1-6; D gene ambiguous. Germline V gene sequence: CDR1 SEHNR, CDR2 FQNEAQ (reference sequence). Trimming removed 4 bases at V and 10 bases at J, with 17 bases between. There are 15 residues in the CDR3. Written as DNA, the CDR3 is TGTGCCAGCAGCTCCCCGACACTTCCTAACTCACCCCTCCACTTT. This codes for CASSSPTLPNSPLHF.

The chain carries TRBV6-4 and TRBJ2-1, with 10 nucleotides matching TRBD2. Germline V gene lookup returns CDR1 MRHNA and CDR2 SNTAGT. Trimming removed 4 bases from V and 0 bases from J; junction bases left unmatched: 15. The CDR3 contains 20 residues. In DNA form, the CDR3 reads TGTGCCAGCAGTGGGCTGGGGAAAGCGGGGGGGCCTAGCTCCTACAATGAGCAGTTCTTC. The encoded protein is CASSGLGKAGGPSSYNEQFF.

This clonotype has a handful of counts. V usage is TRBV29-1 and J usage is TRBJ2-5; the D gene is possibly TRBD1 (7 bases). The CDR3 loop spans 14 amino acids. Trimming shortened V by 4 bases and J by 2 bases, and 14 bases separated the two germline ends. The germline gives CDR1 SQVTM, CDR2 ANQGSEA. CDR3 region: CSVGQGGGQETQYF. In DNA form, the CDR3 reads TGCAGCGTTGGTCAGGGGGGTGGTCAAGAGACCCAGTACTTC.

V is TRBV7-8 and J is TRBJ2-4; a possible D gene is TRBD1 (6 bases). The ends were cut back, 5 bases at V and 6 bases at J, with 20 bases in the middle. There are 16 residues in the CDR3. CDR1 and CDR2 (germline): SGHVS, FQNEAQ. The CDR3 spells CASSTNRLDSANIQYF. CDR3 in DNA: TGTGCCAGCAGCACAAATCGTCTGGACAGCGCAAACATTCAGTACTTC.

This sequence joins TRBV20-1 and TRBJ2-1; D remains unclear. CDR1 DFQATT and CDR2 SNEGSKA come from the germline V gene (reference sequence). V lost 1 base and J 0 bases, leaving 7 bases between the germline ends. This CDR3 has 14 residues. CDR3 loop: CSARGLLSYNEQFF. As DNA, the CDR3 is TGCAGTGCTAGAGGACTCCTCTCCTACAATGAGCAGTTCTTC.

The chain has TRBV6-2 or TRBV6-3 and TRBJ2-7; 12 bases are shared with TRBD2. Gene TRBJ2-5 matches the end of the DNA better, so the J call may be wrong. CDR1 and CDR2 (germline): MNHEY, SVGEGT. The CDR3 sequence is 14 residues long. The CDR3: CASRKGLAGETQYF. For the CDR3, the DNA is TGTGCCAGCAGAAAGGGACTAGCGGGCGAGACCCAGTACTTC.

This clonotype was detected only once. This chain connects TRBV6-5 to TRBJ1-1; D perhaps matches TRBD1 (5 bases). The CDR3 totals 14 residues. Germline V lookup: CDR1 MNHEY, CDR2 SVGAGI. V was clipped by 5 bases and J by 2 bases, with 12 bases between them. The CDR3 loop reads CASSVQEVNTEAFF. In DNA, the CDR3 is TGTGCCAGCAGTGTACAGGAGGTTAACACTGAAGCTTTCTTT.

This clonotype was detected only a few times. The rearrangement joins TRBV4-1 to TRBJ2-1, with 9 bases fitting TRBD2. Germline assignment: CDR1 MGHRA and CDR2 YSYEKL. The CDR3 is 16 amino acids. V lost 6 bases to trimming and J lost 2 bases; unmatched junction nucleotides: 8. CDR3: CASRLEGLATYNEQFF. CDR3 nucleotides: TGCGCCAGCAGGCTGGAAGGACTAGCGACCTACAATGAGCAGTTCTTC.

The chain employs TRBV2 and TRBJ2-4, with D uncertain. The J call may be incorrect, as the DNA end agrees better with TRBJ2-7. Germline loops: CDR1 SNHLY, CDR2 FYNNEI. CDR3 length equals 12 residues. CDR3 DNA sequence: TGTGCCAGCAGTACCGTGGGGTACGAGCAGTACTTC. As protein: CASSTVGYEQYF.

V gene TRBV5-1 combines with J gene TRBJ2-7, with a tentative D call TRBD1 (5 bases). The CDR3 consists of 14 residues. From germline, CDR1 is SGHRS and CDR2 YFSETQ. The V end lost 4 bases, the J end lost 3 bases, and 14 bases lay between the germline ends. CDR3 in amino acids: CASSADSTLYEQYF. CDR3 sequence (DNA): TGCGCCAGCAGCGCCGACAGTACACTCTACGAGCAGTACTTC.

The V gene is TRBV5-1, the J gene TRBJ2-2, with TRBD1 identical over 7 bases. J gave up 0 bases and V 1 base, and 9 bases lay outside the gene matches. Germline CDR1 is SGHRS and CDR2 is YFSETQ. The length of the CDR3 is 18 residues. CDR3 in DNA: TGCGCCAGCAGCTTGTTTAAACTAGGGACAGCGAACACCGGGGAGCTGTTTTTT. It specifies CASSLFKLGTANTGELFF.

The chain links TRBV7-9 to TRBJ2-3; D may correspond to TRBD1 or TRBD2 (5 bases each). The CDR3 is made up of 15 amino acids. Germline assignment: CDR1 SEHNR and CDR2 FQNEAQ (reference sequence). Trimming stripped 6 bases from V and 8 bases from J, with 21 bases between. CDR3 amino acids: CASSLPGTVVATQYF. CDR3 bases: TGTGCCAGCAGTCTCCCCGGGACGGTGGTGGCTACGCAGTATTTT.

CDR3 in DNA: TGTGCCAGCAGCTCCACTCGGGTTAGCTCCTACAATGAGCAGTTCTTC. As protein: CASSSTRVSSYNEQFF. The rearrangement uses TRBV11-3 and TRBJ2-1; D is ambiguous. The CDR3 runs 16 residues. Germline CDR1 SGHNT, CDR2 YENEEA. The V gene lost 4 bases and the J gene lost 0 bases, with 13 bases spanning the gap.

Of note for this clonotype: The junction shows a germline mismatch at one end, possibly a read error. This chain connects TRBV11-2 to TRBJ2-3; no definite D call. Germline V gives CDR1 SGHAT, CDR2 FQNNGV. The CDR3 loop spans 15 amino acids. In DNA, the CDR3 is TGTGCCAGCAGCTCTGAGACAAGTAGCACAGATACGCCGTATTTT. Its protein is CASSSETSSTDTPYF.

In its sample, this clonotype was seen a few times. This chain links TRBV2 with TRBJ2-4; the match to TRBD2 covers 8 bases. The assigned J gene may be wrong: the sequence end matches TRBJ2-7 better. This CDR3 has 15 amino acids. Germline assignment: CDR1 SNHLY and CDR2 FYNNEI. The CDR3: CASTDLSGTTYEQYF. The CDR3 DNA reads TGTGCCAGCACCGACCTTAGCGGGACGACCTACGAGCAGTACTTC.

The rearrangement links TRBV20-1 to TRBJ2-7, with 7 bases fitting TRBD1. In germline, CDR1 is DFQATT, CDR2 SNEGSKA (reference sequence). The CDR3 totals 15 residues. Losses at the gene ends were 3 bases for V and 0 bases for J; bases not matched to a gene: 8. The CDR3 sequence: CSASGPQGVSYEQYF. The CDR3 DNA reads as TGCAGTGCTAGCGGTCCGCAGGGGGTCTCCTACGAGCAGTACTTC.

Remarks on this clonotype: Sequence at one end of the junction differs from germline and may be a read error. This chain uses TRBV10-3 with TRBJ2-3; 8 bases are a match to TRBD1. This CDR3 comprises 19 residues. Germline V gene data show CDR1 as ENHRY and CDR2 as SYGVKD. DNA for the CDR3: TGTACCATCAGGTCCGGGACAGGCCCGAATACTTTTAGCACAGATACGCAGTATTTT. It specifies CTIRSGTGPNTFSTDTQYF.

The chain combines TRBV7-3 with TRBJ1-5; 9 bases are a match to TRBD1. The CDR3 length is 19 residues. Germline loops: CDR1 SGHTA, CDR2 FQGTGA. J gave up 4 bases and V 3 bases, and 16 bases lay outside the gene matches. The CDR3 reads CASSFYRDRVLYLNQPQHF. CDR3 DNA sequence: TGTGCCAGCAGCTTTTACCGGGACAGGGTTCTCTACCTAAATCAGCCCCAGCATTTT.

This clonotype was detected only a few times. The chain couples TRBV5-1 to TRBJ2-2; D possibly corresponds to TRBD1 (7 bases). Germline assignment: CDR1 SGHRS and CDR2 YFSETQ. This CDR3 spans 15 amino acids. The V end was cut by 4 bases, the J end by 7 bases, with 17 bases between. The CDR3 loop reads CASSKGQDSGGELFF. CDR3 coding DNA: TGCGCCAGCAGCAAAGGACAGGATAGCGGCGGGGAGCTGTTTTTT.

The V call is TRBV28, the J call TRBJ2-7; D is unclear. The CDR3 is 13 residues long. The germline gives CDR1 MDHEN, CDR2 SYDVKM. Trimming stripped 7 bases from V and 5 bases from J, with 15 bases between. The CDR3 DNA is TGTGCCAGCAACCTGCTGTCGTCGGACGAGCAGTACTTC. Translating gives CASNLLSSDEQYF.

The sample holds a few counts of this clonotype. This chain joins TRBV20-1 and TRBJ2-3; 10 bases line up with TRBD1. The CDR3 is 15 amino acids. CDR1 and CDR2 from the germline V gene are DFQATT and SNEGSKA (reference sequence). Germline trimming cut 0 bases from V and 3 bases from J; bases unmatched to any gene: 3. As DNA, the CDR3 is TGCAGTGCTAGAGATGGGGACAGGGGTACAGATACGCAGTATTTT. This encodes CSARDGDRGTDTQYF.